Sequencing of this T cell receptor (beta chain) was carried out in a study of identifying expanded T cells in peripheral blood. Germline V gives CDR1 SGHTA, CDR2 FQGNSA. The V gene lost 3 bases and the J gene lost 1 base, with 12 bases spanning the gap. This CDR3 has 15 amino acids. The method was immunoSEQ multiplex PCR; TCRdb's version includes in-frame clones alone and lacks a portion of them. The table records about 90,000 clones, over 75% of them present only once. During the collection period, no donor immune events like infections were recorded. The chain carries TRBV7-2 and TRBJ2-5; D is undetermined. This TCR derives from a person aged 18-70 years in good health. The sample comprised blood. The CDR3 reads CASSLDLNPQETQYF. As DNA, the CDR3 is TGTGCCAGCAGCTTGGACCTAAACCCCCAAGAGACCCAGTACTTC.